This TCR beta chain was identified during a study of CD4 and CD8 cells across lung adenocarcinoma regions. MiXCR, applied by TCRdb to the PCR reads, yields one record per CDR3 protein. In the table there are roughly 11,000 distinct CDR3 sequences, approximately 50% of which are singletons. This clonotype has only a few counts. Localized lung adenocarcinoma, a non-small cell lung cancer, affected the donors. This CDR3 has 17 residues. V was trimmed by 2 bases and J by 5 bases, leaving 18 bases between them. The chain links TRBV12-3 or TRBV12-4 to TRBJ2-2, with D maybe TRBD1 (6 bases). The sequenced sample was CD8+ T cells from the center of a lung tumor. The receptor was isolated from a female donor with lung adenocarcinoma. The CD4 and CD8 labels of this study may be unreliable. This CDR3 is CASSLNALQGWTGELFF. Written as DNA, the CDR3 is TGTGCCAGCAGTTTAAACGCCTTACAGGGTTGGACCGGGGAGCTGTTTTTT.